Shown below are 24 T cell receptor beta chains from a single sample sequenced in a study of cytomegalovirus exposure and HLA in healthy donors (dated by TCRdb to about 2017). Receptor amplification or capture employed the immunoSEQ multiplex PCR assay. The multiplex PCR relied on a mix of 60 forward primers for TCR Vbeta segments and 13 reverse primers for TCR Jbeta segments. Held by TCRdb, this immuneACCESS table contains in-frame sequences only and omits some clones. Under half of the omission traces to an unresolved V gene where checked; the cause of the rest is unknown. The sample records about 160,000 clones, approximately 79% of which are singletons. Approximately 1.3% of the sample rests with the top ten. The sample taken for sequencing was PBMCs. Every receptor here comes from a man aged 60 to 69 in good health and CMV-seronegative.

The rearrangement links TRBV7-9 to TRBJ1-1; D may be TRBD1 (6 bases). V was pared by 5 bases and J by 3 bases, with 19 bases between. This CDR3 contains 16 residues. The germline CDR1 and CDR2 sequences are SEHNR and FQNEAQ (reference sequence). This chain's CDR3 is CASSPGQGRGDTEAFF. The CDR3 coding sequence is TGTGCCAGCAGCCCTGGCCAGGGGCGTGGGGACACTGAAGCTTTCTTT.

In its sample, this clone was seen once. This chain joins TRBV7-2 and TRBJ1-2; 8 bases are a match to TRBD1. The V gene end was trimmed by 3 bases and the J gene end by 6 bases; junction bases not matched to a gene: 12. The CDR3 length is 16 residues. Looked up from germline, CDR1 is SGHTA and CDR2 is FQGNSA. CDR3 loop: CASSFRPAGGYDGYTF. DNA for the CDR3: TGTGCCAGCAGCTTTAGGCCGGCAGGGGGCTATGATGGCTACACCTTC.

This clone was seen only once. The rearrangement links TRBV5-1 to TRBJ2-5; the D gene is possibly TRBD1 (6 bases). The germline V gene has CDR1 SGHRS and CDR2 YFSETQ. This CDR3 has 15 residues. V lost 0 bases to trimming and J lost 4 bases, with 13 bases between them. CDR3 region: CASSLDQGPPETQYF. The CDR3 DNA reads as TGCGCCAGCAGCTTGGACCAGGGGCCCCCAGAGACCCAGTACTTC.

This clone came up a few times. The CDR3 sequence is CASRSQGTGELFF. As DNA, the CDR3 is TGTGCCAGCAGGTCACAGGGTACCGGGGAGCTGTTTTTT. This chain connects TRBV6-1 to TRBJ2-2; perhaps TRBD1 as D (6 bases). The CDR3 extends over 13 amino acids. Looked up from germline, CDR1 is MNHNS and CDR2 is SASEGT. The V gene lost 6 bases and the J gene lost 5 bases, with 10 bases spanning the gap.

To note about this clone: At one of its ends the junction is not consistent with the germline gene, which may arise from a read error. This same CDR3 is encoded by further DNA sequences in the sample. The rearrangement uses TRBV4-2 and TRBJ2-4; D is unclear. Germline V gene data show CDR1 as LGHNA and CDR2 as YNFKEQ. The length of the CDR3 is 14 residues. The CDR3 protein is CASSQKADLNIQYF. CDR3 DNA: TGTGCTAGCAGCCAAAAAGCCGACTTAAACATTCAGTACTTC.

The chain employs TRBV10-3 and TRBJ2-7; tentative D call: TRBD2 (6 bases). There are 12 residues in the CDR3. Per germline, CDR1 ENHRY and CDR2 SYGVKD. V was shortened by 11 bases and J by 3 bases, with 14 bases between the two germline ends. The CDR3 DNA reads as TGTGCCGGGGGGACCACAAACTACGAGCAGTACTTC. This gives the protein CAGGTTNYEQYF.

The rearrangement uses TRBV5-1 and TRBJ1-4; D not certain. The CDR3 spans 17 residues. CDR1 and CDR2 (germline): SGHRS, YFSETQ. V was clipped by 4 bases and J by 1 base, with 17 bases between them. The CDR3 nucleotides read TGCGCCAGCAGCCCCGGACGGAGGGTAGGAACTAATGAAAAACTGTTTTTT. Its protein is CASSPGRRVGTNEKLFF.

This clone was counted between two and nine times. The V gene is TRBV15, the J gene TRBJ1-2, with D perhaps matching TRBD1 (6 bases). Per the germline V gene, CDR1 is LNHNV and CDR2 is YYDKDF (reference sequence). Between the trimmed V and J ends, which lost 3 bases and 1 base, there was a span of 12 bases. CDR3 length: 15 amino acids. This CDR3 reads CATSREGGINYGYTF. The CDR3 region has the DNA TGTGCCACCAGCAGGGAGGGGGGGATTAACTATGGCTACACCTTC. The full variable domain, with the rest looked up from reference TRBV15 and TRBJ1-2, is DAMVIQNPRYQVTQFGKPVTLSCSQTLNHNVMYWYQQKSSQAPKLLFHYYDKDFNNEADTPDNFQSRRPNTSFCFLDIRSPGLGDTAMYLCATSREGGINYGYTFGSGTRLTVV.

This clone was seen a handful of times. The rearrangement uses TRBV5-4 and TRBJ1-4, with TRBD1 matching over 9 bases. The junction had 6 bases not matched to a gene; V was cut back by 4 bases and J by 8 bases. The CDR3 extends over 14 amino acids. CDR1 SGHNT and CDR2 YYREEE come from the germline V gene (reference sequence). CDR3 loop: CASSRTGVQEKLFF. DNA for the CDR3: TGTGCCAGCAGCCGGACAGGGGTCCAGGAAAAACTGTTTTTT.

The chain employs TRBV30 and TRBJ2-7, with TRBD2 matching 7 bases. The V gene's germline CDR1 is GTSNPN and CDR2 SVGIG (reference sequence). This CDR3 contains 12 residues. The J segment lost 7 bases and the V segment lost 5 bases, leaving 8 bases of the junction unmatched. The CDR3 DNA sequence: TGTGCCTGGGAGCCGGGAGGTAGGGAGCAGTACTTC. Translating gives CAWEPGGREQYF.

This clone appeared a few times. The V gene is TRBV20-1, the J gene TRBJ1-1; maybe TRBD1 (6 bases). This CDR3 has 11 amino acids. V was cut by 7 bases and J by 7 bases, with 13 bases left in between. CDR1 and CDR2 (germline): DFQATT, SNEGSKA (reference sequence). CDR3 in DNA: TGCAGTGTAGCAGGGGATGGTGAAGCTTTCTTT. Its protein is CSVAGDGEAFF.

The rearrangement joins TRBV28 to TRBJ1-3; 7 nucleotides align to TRBD1. Germline V CDR1 and CDR2: MDHEN, SYDVKM. CDR3 length equals 17 residues. The V and J ends lost 2 bases and 0 bases, in that order; junction bases with no gene match: 7. CDR3 sequence: CASSLKRTGPSGNTIYF. CDR3 nucleotide sequence: TGTGCCAGCAGTTTAAAGAGGACAGGCCCCTCTGGAAACACCATATATTTT. Together with reference TRBV28 and TRBJ1-3, the CDR3 gives the full variable domain: DVKVTQSSRYLVKRTGEKVFLECVQDMDHENMFWYRQDPGLGLRLIYFSYDVKMKEKGDIPEGYSVSREKKERFSLILESASTNQTSMYLCASSLKRTGPSGNTIYFGEGSWLTVV.

The CDR3 region is CASSLSGQETQYF. Written as DNA, the CDR3 is TGTGCCAGCAGCTTAAGCGGGCAAGAGACCCAGTACTTC. The chain has TRBV7-8 and TRBJ2-5, with D perhaps matching TRBD2 (6 bases). Per germline, CDR1 SGHVS and CDR2 FQNEAQ. V shed 2 bases and J shed 2 bases, with 6 bases lying between them. The CDR3 runs 13 residues.

The chain employs TRBV28 and TRBJ1-1; D may be TRBD1 (6 bases). CDR1 is MDHEN, CDR2 SYDVKM, per germline. The length of the CDR3 is 14 residues. V lost 3 bases to trimming and J lost 0 bases, with 8 bases between them. The CDR3 DNA is TGTGCCAGCAGTTTTCAGGGGCTGAACACTGAAGCTTTCTTT. Amino acid sequence: CASSFQGLNTEAFF.

This clone came up once. J is TRBJ2-5 and V is TRBV10-3, with 7 bases fitting TRBD1. The J call may not be correct, given that the DNA end is closer to TRBJ2-7. Germline assignment: CDR1 ENHRY and CDR2 SYGVKD. This CDR3 has 14 residues. CDR3 DNA: TGTGCCATCAGTGGTACCGGACAGGAGCCCGAGCAGTACTTC. It encodes CAISGTGQEPEQYF.

This rearrangement joins TRBV11-2 to TRBJ2-1; no reliable D call. The CDR3 totals 14 residues. Germline-derived CDR1 and CDR2 are SGHAT and FQNNGV. The V and J ends lost 1 base and 4 bases respectively, with 8 bases between them. The CDR3 DNA reads TGTGCCAGCAGCTTAGTTAAACTTTACAATGAGCAGTTCTTC. Its protein product is CASSLVKLYNEQFF.

The chain is built from TRBV5-1 and TRBJ2-5, with a possible D match to TRBD2 (6 bases). From germline, CDR1 is SGHRS and CDR2 YFSETQ. The ends were cut back, 4 bases at V and 5 bases at J, with 21 bases in the middle. This CDR3 is built from 16 residues. The CDR3 region is CASSVNRALAGETQYF. CDR3 DNA: TGCGCCAGCAGCGTAAACCGGGCCCTGGCGGGGGAGACCCAGTACTTC.

This sequence joins TRBV5-5 and TRBJ1-4; 7 bases are shared with TRBD1. Germline trimming cut 4 bases from V and 3 bases from J; bases unmatched to any gene: 6. This CDR3 is 15 amino acids long. Looked up from germline, CDR1 is SGHKS and CDR2 is YYEKEE (reference sequence). The CDR3, as DNA: TGTGCCAGCAGCCCAGCAGGGGGGCCTAATGAAAAACTGTTTTTT. Translating gives CASSPAGGPNEKLFF.

Notes on this clone: Other DNA sequences within the sample encode an identical CDR3. The chain combines TRBV5-6 with TRBJ2-5; possibly TRBD2 for D (5 bases). This CDR3 has 15 residues. Trimming pared 0 bases from V and 2 bases from J, leaving 11 bases between. The germline V gene has CDR1 SGHDT and CDR2 YYEEEE. The CDR3 is CASSLGLAGQETQYF. The CDR3 DNA sequence: TGTGCCAGCAGCTTGGGGCTAGCCGGGCAAGAGACCCAGTACTTC.

This clone has a handful of counts. The V gene is TRBV27, the J gene TRBJ2-2, with TRBD1 matching 8 bases. Germline CDR1 reads MNHEY; CDR2 reads SMNVEV (reference sequence). The V and J ends lost 3 bases and 13 bases, in that order; junction bases with no gene match: 7. The CDR3 has 13 residues. The CDR3 is CASSFSDRVGLFF. As DNA, the CDR3 is TGTGCCAGCAGTTTTTCGGACAGGGTGGGGCTGTTTTTT.

V usage is TRBV11-2 and J usage is TRBJ2-7; possibly TRBD1 for D (5 bases). The CDR3 contains 13 residues. V was trimmed by 5 bases and J by 2 bases, leaving 10 bases between them. Germline CDR1 reads SGHAT; CDR2 reads FQNNGV. CDR3 DNA: TGTGCCAGCAGCGTTCGACAGACCTACGAGCAGTACTTC. Protein product: CASSVRQTYEQYF.

The chain joins TRBV25-1 to TRBJ2-5; 11 bases align to TRBD2. The germline CDR1 and CDR2 sequences are MGHDK and SYGVNS. The V and J ends lost 3 bases and 4 bases, in that order; junction bases with no gene match: 1. The CDR3 covers 14 residues. In DNA, the CDR3 is TGTGCCAGCAGTGATAGCGGGAGGGTAGAGACCCAGTACTTC. This sequence encodes CASSDSGRVETQYF.

J is TRBJ1-5 and V is TRBV27; 8 bases are shared with TRBD1. Looked up from germline, CDR1 is MNHEY and CDR2 is SMNVEV (reference sequence). The CDR3 length is 17 residues. Trimming cost V 3 bases and J 6 bases; bases outside gene matches: 13. CDR3 in amino acids: CASSFGPGQGGSQPQHF. CDR3 bases: TGTGCCAGCAGTTTTGGCCCCGGACAGGGCGGGAGTCAGCCCCAGCATTTT.

The V and J genes are TRBV7-9 and TRBJ2-1; perhaps TRBD2 as D (6 bases). The V end was cut by 1 base, the J end by 8 bases, with 12 bases between. This CDR3 has 14 residues. Germline CDR1 is SEHNR and CDR2 is FQNEAQ (reference sequence). The CDR3 reads CASSLVEGIDEQFF. In nucleotides, the CDR3 is TGTGCCAGCAGCTTAGTGGAGGGGATCGATGAGCAGTTCTTC.